This T cell receptor (beta chain) was profiled in a study of cytomegalovirus exposure and HLA in healthy donors. The V and J ends lost 1 base and 2 bases respectively, with 18 bases between them. CDR3 size: 17 residues. CDR1 is LNHDA, CDR2 SQIVND, per germline (reference sequence). General study points: With further analysis later on, most CMV-associated TCR beta chains appeared HLA-restricted.

Primers: 60 Vbeta forward and 13 Jbeta reverse. The assay was immunoSEQ multiplex PCR, and TCRdb's table has in-frame clones only and misses some. The sample totals approximately 120,000 clones; its top ten clones hold roughly 2%. Details on this clone: The antigen is not known.

The sample comprised PBMCs. The rearrangement joins TRBV19 to TRBJ2-7; a weak D match, TRBD2 (6 bases). The source is a woman in her sixties or seventies in good health and CMV-seronegative. CDR3 DNA sequence: TGTGCCAGTAGTATAGCCACCGGGACTCACACAGCCTACGAGCAGTACTTC. Its protein is CASSIATGTHTAYEQYF.